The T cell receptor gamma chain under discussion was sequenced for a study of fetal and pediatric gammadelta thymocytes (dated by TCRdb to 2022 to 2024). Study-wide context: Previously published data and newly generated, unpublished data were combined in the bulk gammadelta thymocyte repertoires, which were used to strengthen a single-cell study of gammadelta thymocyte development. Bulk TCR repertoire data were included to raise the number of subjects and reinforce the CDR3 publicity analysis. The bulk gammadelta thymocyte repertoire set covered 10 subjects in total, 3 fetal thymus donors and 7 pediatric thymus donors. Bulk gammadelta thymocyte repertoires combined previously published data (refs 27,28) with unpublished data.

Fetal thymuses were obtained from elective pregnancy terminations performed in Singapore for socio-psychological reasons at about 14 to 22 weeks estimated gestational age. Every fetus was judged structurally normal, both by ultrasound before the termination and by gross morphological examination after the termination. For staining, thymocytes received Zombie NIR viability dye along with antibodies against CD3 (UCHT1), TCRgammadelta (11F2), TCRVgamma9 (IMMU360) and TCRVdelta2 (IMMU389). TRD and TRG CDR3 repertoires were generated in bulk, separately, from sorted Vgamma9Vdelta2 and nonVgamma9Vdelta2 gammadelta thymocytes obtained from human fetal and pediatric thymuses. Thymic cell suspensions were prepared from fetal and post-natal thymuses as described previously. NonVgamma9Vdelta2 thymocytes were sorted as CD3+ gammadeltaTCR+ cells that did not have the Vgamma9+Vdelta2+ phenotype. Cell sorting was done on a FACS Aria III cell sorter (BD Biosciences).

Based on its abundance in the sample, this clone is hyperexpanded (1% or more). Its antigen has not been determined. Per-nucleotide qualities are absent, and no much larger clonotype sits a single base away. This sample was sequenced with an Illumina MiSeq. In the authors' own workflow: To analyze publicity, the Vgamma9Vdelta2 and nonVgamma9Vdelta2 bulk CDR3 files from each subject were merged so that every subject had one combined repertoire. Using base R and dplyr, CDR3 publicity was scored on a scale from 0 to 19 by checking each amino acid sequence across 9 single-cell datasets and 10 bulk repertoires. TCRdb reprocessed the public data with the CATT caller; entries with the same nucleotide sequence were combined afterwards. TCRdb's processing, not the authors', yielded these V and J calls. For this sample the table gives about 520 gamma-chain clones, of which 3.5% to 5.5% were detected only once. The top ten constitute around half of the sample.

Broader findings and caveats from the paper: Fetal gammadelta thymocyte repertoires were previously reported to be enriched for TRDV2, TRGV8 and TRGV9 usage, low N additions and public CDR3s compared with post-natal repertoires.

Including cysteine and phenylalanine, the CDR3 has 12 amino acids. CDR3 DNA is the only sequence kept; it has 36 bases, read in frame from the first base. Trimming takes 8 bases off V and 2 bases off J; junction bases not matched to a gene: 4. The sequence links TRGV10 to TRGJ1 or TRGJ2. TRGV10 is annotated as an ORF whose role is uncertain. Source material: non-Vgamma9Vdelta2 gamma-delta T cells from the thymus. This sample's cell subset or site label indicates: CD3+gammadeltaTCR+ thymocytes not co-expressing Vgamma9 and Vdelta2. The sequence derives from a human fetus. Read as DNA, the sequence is TGTGCTGCGTGGGATTATTATTATAAGAAACTCTTT. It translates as CAAWDYYYKKLF.